The 3 T cell receptor beta chains presented below share a single source sample, sequenced in a study of blood T cell repertoires in COVID-19. Here immunoSEQ multiplex PCR was the method, and the copy in TCRdb shows in-frame clones only, minus some. This sample has some 320,000 clones, with approximately 85% found just once. The sample was peripheral blood. These receptors were collected from a human donor in a cohort sampled during active COVID-19.

The gene calls are TRBV7-9 and TRBJ2-3, with D tentatively TRBD1 (5 bases). Trimming cost V 6 bases and J 3 bases, with 19 bases left between them. The germline V gene has CDR1 SEHNR and CDR2 FQNEAQ (reference sequence). The CDR3 has 16 residues. CDR3 loop: CASSRQTKTPTDTQYF. The CDR3 DNA is TGTGCCAGCAGTAGACAGACAAAGACCCCAACAGATACGCAGTATTTT.

This chain connects TRBV5-1 to TRBJ1-2, with TRBD1 matching over 8 bases. V was pared by 0 bases and J by 5 bases, with 9 bases of the junction left unmatched. CDR1 SGHRS and CDR2 YFSETQ come from the germline V gene. This CDR3 spans 16 amino acids. In DNA form, the CDR3 reads TGCGCCAGCAGCTTGGCGCAGGGGGCTAGCCCATATGGCTACACCTTC. It codes for CASSLAQGASPYGYTF.

This clone was recorded once. V and J are TRBV6-1 and TRBJ1-3; no clear D. The CDR3 consists of 16 residues. Germline CDR1 is MNHNS and CDR2 is SASEGT. Trimming pared 4 bases from V and 0 bases from J, leaving 13 bases between. The CDR3 bases are TGTGCCAGCAGTGTCCAGGCTTTCCCCTCTGGAAACACCATATATTTT. Translation: CASSVQAFPSGNTIYF.